The TCR beta chain described here comes from a study of blood T cell repertoires in COVID-19. Participants' own reports of clinical history determined their cohort assignment. This table comes from immunoSEQ multiplex PCR, and its TCRdb copy is limited to in-frame clones, with some not included. The sample holds 160,000 or so clones; roughly 80% are singletons and the top ten take approximately 3.6%. Trimming at V came to 3 bases and at J to 6 bases, leaving 1 base not matched to a gene. In germline, CDR1 is LNHDA, CDR2 SQIVND (reference sequence). This CDR3 spans 13 amino acids. Source material: PBMCs or T cells enriched from blood (not recorded which). The V gene is TRBV19, the J gene TRBJ2-7; 11 bases agree with TRBD2. This receptor was identified in a woman aged 55-70 years who had recovered from COVID-19. The CDR3 sequence is CASSITSGGEQYF. CDR3 nucleotide sequence: TGTGCCAGTAGTATTACTAGCGGGGGCGAGCAGTACTTC.